The clone carrying this TCR beta chain has ten or more counts. The sample belongs to a study of regulatory T cells in long-lasting Graves disease. To make TCR beta libraries, researchers used iRepertoire HTBI primers and Arm-PCR of CDR3 regions. TCRdb re-called the multiplex PCR reads with MiXCR, one entry per CDR3 protein. The sample consists of 200,000 to 250,000 distinct CDR3 sequences, around 17% of them appearing once. As to time point: newly diagnosed GD, antithyroid drugs for less than 3 months. From RNA extracted from PBMCs, the TCR library was made. Sequencing was performed on peripheral blood mononuclear cells (PBMCs), taken at new diagnosis, from a patient treated with antithyroid drugs. The clonotype was recovered from a female donor with Graves disease.

The CDR3 region has the DNA TGTGCCACCAGTGATTCAGGGGGCGACGAGCAGTACTTC. Translation: CATSDSGGDEQYF. V and J are TRBV24-1 and TRBJ2-7; 8 positions agree with TRBD1. There are 13 residues in the CDR3. With 2 bases clipped from V and 5 bases from J, the junction kept 1 base outside the gene matches. Germline CDR1 is KGHDR and CDR2 is SFDVKD.